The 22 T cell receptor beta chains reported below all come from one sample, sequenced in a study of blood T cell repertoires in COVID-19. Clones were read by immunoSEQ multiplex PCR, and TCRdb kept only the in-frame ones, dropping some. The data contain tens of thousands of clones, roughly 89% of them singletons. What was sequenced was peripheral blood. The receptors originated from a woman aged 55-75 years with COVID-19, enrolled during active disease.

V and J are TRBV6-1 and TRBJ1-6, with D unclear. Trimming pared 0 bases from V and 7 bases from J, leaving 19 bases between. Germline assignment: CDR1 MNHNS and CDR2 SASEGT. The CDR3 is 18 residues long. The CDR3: CASSEAAWPTSFNSPLHF. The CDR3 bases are TGTGCCAGCAGTGAAGCCGCTTGGCCGACAAGCTTCAATTCACCCCTCCACTTT.

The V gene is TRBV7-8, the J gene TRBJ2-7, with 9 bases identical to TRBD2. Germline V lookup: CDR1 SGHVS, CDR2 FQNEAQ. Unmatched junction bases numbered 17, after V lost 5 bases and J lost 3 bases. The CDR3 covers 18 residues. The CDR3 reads CASSVSGRTKHTNYEQYF. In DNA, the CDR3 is TGTGCCAGCAGCGTAAGCGGGAGGACAAAACACACTAACTACGAGCAGTACTTC. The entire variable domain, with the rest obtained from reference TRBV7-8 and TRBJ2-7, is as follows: GAGVSQSPRYKVAKRGQDVALRCDPISGHVSLFWYQQALGQGPEFLTYFQNEAQLDKSGLPSDRFFAERPEGSVSTLKIQRTQQEDSAVYLCASSVSGRTKHTNYEQYFGPGTRLTVT.

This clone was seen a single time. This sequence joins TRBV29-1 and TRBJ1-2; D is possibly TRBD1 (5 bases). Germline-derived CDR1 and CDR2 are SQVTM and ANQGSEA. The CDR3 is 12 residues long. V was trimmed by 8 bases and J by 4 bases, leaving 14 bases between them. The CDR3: CSISGGTYGYTF. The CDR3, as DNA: TGCAGCATCTCGGGGGGGACCTATGGCTACACCTTC.

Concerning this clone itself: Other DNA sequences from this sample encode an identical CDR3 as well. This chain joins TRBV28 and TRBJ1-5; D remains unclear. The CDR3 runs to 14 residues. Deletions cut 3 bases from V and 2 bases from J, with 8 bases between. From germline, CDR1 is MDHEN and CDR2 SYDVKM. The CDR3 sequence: CASSFAGGNQPQHF. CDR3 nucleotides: TGTGCCAGCAGTTTCGCGGGAGGCAATCAGCCCCAGCATTTT.

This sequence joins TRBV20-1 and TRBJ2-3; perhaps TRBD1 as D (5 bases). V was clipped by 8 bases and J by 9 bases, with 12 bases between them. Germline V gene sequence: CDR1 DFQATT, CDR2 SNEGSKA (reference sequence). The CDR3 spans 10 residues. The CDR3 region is CSSYSGTQYF. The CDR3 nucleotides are TGCAGTTCGTACTCAGGGACGCAGTATTTT.

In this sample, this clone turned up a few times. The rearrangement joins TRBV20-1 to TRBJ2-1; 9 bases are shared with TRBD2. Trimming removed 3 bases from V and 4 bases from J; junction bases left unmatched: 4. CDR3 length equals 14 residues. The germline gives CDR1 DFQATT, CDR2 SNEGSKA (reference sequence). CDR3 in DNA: TGCAGTGCTAGTGGCGGGGGGGAATACAATGAGCAGTTCTTC. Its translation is CSASGGGEYNEQFF.

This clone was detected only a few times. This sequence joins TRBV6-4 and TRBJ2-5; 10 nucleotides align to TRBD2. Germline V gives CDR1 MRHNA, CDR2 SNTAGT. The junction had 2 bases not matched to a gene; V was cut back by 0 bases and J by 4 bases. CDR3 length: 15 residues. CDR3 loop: CASSDSRLAGETQYF. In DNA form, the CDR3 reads TGTGCCAGCAGTGACTCGAGACTAGCGGGAGAGACCCAGTACTTC.

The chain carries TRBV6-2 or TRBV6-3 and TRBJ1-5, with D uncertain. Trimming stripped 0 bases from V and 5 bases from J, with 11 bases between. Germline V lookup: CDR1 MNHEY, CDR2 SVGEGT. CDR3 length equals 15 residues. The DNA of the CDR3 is TGTGCCAGCAGTTACTCGAGCTCGGTCCATCAGCCCCAGCATTTT. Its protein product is CASSYSSSVHQPQHF.

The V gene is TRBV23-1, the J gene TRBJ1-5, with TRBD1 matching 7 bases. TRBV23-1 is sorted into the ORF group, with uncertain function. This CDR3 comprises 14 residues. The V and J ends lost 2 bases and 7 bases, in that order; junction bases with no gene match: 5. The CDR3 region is CASSQPTGWQPQHF. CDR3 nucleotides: TGCGCCAGCAGTCAACCGACAGGGTGGCAGCCCCAGCATTTT.

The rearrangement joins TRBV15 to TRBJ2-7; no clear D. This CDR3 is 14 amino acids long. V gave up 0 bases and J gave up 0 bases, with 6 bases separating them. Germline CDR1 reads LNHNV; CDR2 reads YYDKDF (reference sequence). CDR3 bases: TGTGCCACCAGCAGAGAGTTTAGCTCCTACGAGCAGTACTTC. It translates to CATSREFSSYEQYF.

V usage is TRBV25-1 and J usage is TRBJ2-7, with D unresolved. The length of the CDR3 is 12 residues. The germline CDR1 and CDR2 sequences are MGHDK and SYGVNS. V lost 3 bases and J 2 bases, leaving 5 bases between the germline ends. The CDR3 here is CASSEAAYEQYF. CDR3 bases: TGTGCCAGCAGTGAGGCAGCCTACGAGCAGTACTTC.

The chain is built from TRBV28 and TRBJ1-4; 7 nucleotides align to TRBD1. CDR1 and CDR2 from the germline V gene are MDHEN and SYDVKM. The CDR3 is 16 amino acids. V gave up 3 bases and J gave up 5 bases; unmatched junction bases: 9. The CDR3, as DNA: TGTGCCAGCAGTTTTATTTTCGGCAGGGGGAATGAAAAACTGTTTTTT. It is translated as CASSFIFGRGNEKLFF.

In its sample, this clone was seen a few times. CDR3 sequence: CASSDGTGGIEQFF. CDR3 nucleotide sequence: TGTGCCAGCAGTGACGGGACAGGGGGCATAGAGCAGTTCTTC. V and J are TRBV6-1 and TRBJ2-1; 12 bases line up with TRBD1. Germline assignment: CDR1 MNHNS and CDR2 SASEGT. V dropped 3 bases and J dropped 10; count of bases not matched to a gene: 4. The CDR3 contains 14 residues.

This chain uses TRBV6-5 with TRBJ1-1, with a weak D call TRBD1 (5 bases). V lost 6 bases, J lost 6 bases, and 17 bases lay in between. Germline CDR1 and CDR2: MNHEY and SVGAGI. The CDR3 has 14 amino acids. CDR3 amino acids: CASRQVLRKSEAFF. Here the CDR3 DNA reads TGTGCCAGCAGACAGGTCCTGAGGAAATCTGAAGCTTTCTTT.

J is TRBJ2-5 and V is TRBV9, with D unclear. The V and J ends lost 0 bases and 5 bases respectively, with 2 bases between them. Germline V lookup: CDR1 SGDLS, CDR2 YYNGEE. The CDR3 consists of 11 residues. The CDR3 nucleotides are TGTGCCAGCAGCGTAGCGGAGACCCAGTACTTC. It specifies CASSVAETQYF.

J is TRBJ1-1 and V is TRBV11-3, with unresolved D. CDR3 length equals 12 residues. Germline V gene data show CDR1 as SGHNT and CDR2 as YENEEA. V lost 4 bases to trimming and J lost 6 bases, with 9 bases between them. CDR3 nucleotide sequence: TGTGCCAGCAGCTCGGGGTTGGCTGAAGCTTTCTTT. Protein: CASSSGLAEAFF. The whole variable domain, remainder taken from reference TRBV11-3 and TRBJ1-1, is EAGVVQSPRYKIIEKKQPVAFWCNPISGHNTLYWYLQNLGQGPELLIRYENEEAVDDSQLPKDRFSAERLKGVDSTLKIQPAELGDSAVYLCASSSGLAEAFFGQGTRLTVV.

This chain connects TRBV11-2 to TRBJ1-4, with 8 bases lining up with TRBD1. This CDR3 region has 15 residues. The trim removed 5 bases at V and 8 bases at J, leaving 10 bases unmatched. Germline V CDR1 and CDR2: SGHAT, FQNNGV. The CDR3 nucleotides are TGTGCCAGCAGCCCTGGACAGGGAGGCGTCGAAAAACTGTTTTTT. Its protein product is CASSPGQGGVEKLFF. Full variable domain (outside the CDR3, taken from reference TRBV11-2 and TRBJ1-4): EAGVAQSPRYKIIEKRQSVAFWCNPISGHATLYWYQQILGQGPKLLIQFQNNGVVDDSQLPKDRFSAERLKGVDSTLKIQPAKLEDSAVYLCASSPGQGGVEKLFFGSGTQLSVL.

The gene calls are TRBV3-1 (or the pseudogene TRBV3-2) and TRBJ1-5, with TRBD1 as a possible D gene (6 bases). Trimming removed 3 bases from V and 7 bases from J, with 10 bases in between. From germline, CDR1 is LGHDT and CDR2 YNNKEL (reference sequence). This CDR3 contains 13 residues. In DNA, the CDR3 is TGTGCCAGCAGCCACCCAGGGGACCAGCCCCAGCATTTT. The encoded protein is CASSHPGDQPQHF.

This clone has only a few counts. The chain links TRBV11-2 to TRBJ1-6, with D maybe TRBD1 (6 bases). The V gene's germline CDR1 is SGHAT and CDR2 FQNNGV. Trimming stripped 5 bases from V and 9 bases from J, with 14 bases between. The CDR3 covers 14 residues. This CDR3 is CASSVTGKFSPLHF. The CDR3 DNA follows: TGTGCCAGCAGCGTAACAGGGAAATTTTCACCCCTCCACTTT.

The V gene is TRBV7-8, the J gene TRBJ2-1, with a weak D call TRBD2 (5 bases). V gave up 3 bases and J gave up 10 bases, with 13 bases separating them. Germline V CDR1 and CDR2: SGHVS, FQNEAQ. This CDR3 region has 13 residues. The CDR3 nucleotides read TGTGCCAGCAGCTTCCTCCGGGGTGGAGAGCAGTTCTTC. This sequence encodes CASSFLRGGEQFF.

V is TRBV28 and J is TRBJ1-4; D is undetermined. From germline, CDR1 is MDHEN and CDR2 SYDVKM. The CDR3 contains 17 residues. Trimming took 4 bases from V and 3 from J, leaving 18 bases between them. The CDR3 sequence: CASSSPRGSLANEKLFF. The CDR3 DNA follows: TGTGCCAGCAGTTCTCCCCGTGGGAGTCTAGCTAATGAAAAACTGTTTTTT.

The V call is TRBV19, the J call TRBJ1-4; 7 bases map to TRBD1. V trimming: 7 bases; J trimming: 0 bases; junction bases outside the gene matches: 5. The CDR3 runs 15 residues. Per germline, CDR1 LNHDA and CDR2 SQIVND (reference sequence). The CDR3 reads CASTRDRSTNEKLFF. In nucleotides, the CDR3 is TGTGCCAGTACCCGGGACAGATCAACTAATGAAAAACTGTTTTTT.